Below, 9 T cell receptor beta chains from the same sample are listed, as sequenced in a study of vaccination and CD4 T cells after COVID-19. Their recognized antigens are unknown. Sequencing of DNA taken from cultured CD4+ T cells relied on the Oncomine TCR Beta short-read assay. TCRdb passed the PCR reads through MiXCR, listing each CDR3 protein once. The sample comprises a few thousand distinct CDR3 sequences, roughly a quarter of which are singletons, and approximately 17% rests with the top ten. Treatment here: roughly 10-day PBMC culture with coronavirus spike peptide pools or control peptides (ViraFEST assay). Pre-COVID-19 pandemic sampling (2011-2018) yielded the unexposed donor's CD4+ T cells. Source material: CD4+ T cells from blood, cultured in vitro. The source is a human donor in good health.

The CDR3 DNA follows: TGTGCCAGCAGCACCACCTTCGGGGGGAATAATGAGCAGTTCTTC. As protein: CASSTTFGGNNEQFF. The V gene is TRBV7-3, the J gene TRBJ2-1, with 7 bases matching TRBD2. CDR3 length: 15 residues. V trimming: 5 bases; J trimming: 7 bases; junction bases outside the gene matches: 11. Germline V gene sequence: CDR1 SGHTA, CDR2 FQGTGA.

This clonotype was seen only a few times. The V call is TRBV7-9, the J call TRBJ2-3; TRBD2 matches at 13 bases. CDR3 length: 17 residues. Per the germline V gene, CDR1 is SEHNR and CDR2 is FQNEAQ (reference sequence). The V segment lost 0 bases and the J segment 6 bases; nucleotides outside the gene matches: 6. CDR3 sequence: CASSLAGLAGVMDTQYF. CDR3 sequence (DNA): TGTGCCAGCAGCTTAGCTGGACTAGCGGGGGTCATGGATACGCAGTATTTT. The entire variable domain, with the rest obtained from reference TRBV7-9 and TRBJ2-3, is as follows: DTGVSQNPRHKITKRGQNVTFRCDPISEHNRLYWYRQTLGQGPEFLTYFQNEAQLEKSRLLSDRFSAERPKGSFSTLEIQRTEQGDSAMYLCASSLAGLAGVMDTQYFGPGTRLTVL.

In this sample, this clonotype turned up once. The chain joins TRBV5-4 to TRBJ2-1; D is undetermined. V was cut by 7 bases and J by 2 bases, with 10 bases left in between. The germline CDR1 and CDR2 sequences are SGHNT and YYREEE (reference sequence). The length of the CDR3 is 13 residues. The CDR3: CASGKVPYNEQFF. The CDR3 DNA reads TGTGCCAGCGGCAAAGTTCCCTACAATGAGCAGTTCTTC.

There are a few counts of this clonotype. The chain is built from TRBV19 and TRBJ1-5; possibly TRBD1 for D (6 bases). The CDR3 is made up of 16 amino acids. With 3 bases removed from V and 7 bases from J, the gap between germline ends came to 19 bases. In germline, CDR1 is LNHDA, CDR2 SQIVND (reference sequence). This chain's CDR3 is CASSINLWGAGQPQHF. As DNA, the CDR3 is TGTGCCAGTAGTATCAATTTGTGGGGGGCAGGGCAGCCCCAGCATTTT.

The chain employs TRBV6-1 and TRBJ1-1; D is ambiguous. V was trimmed by 10 bases and J by 0 bases, leaving 18 bases between them. The CDR3 runs to 15 residues. Germline values: CDR1 MNHNS, CDR2 SASEGT. The CDR3 DNA is TGTGCCACCCACACATTAACGGCCATGAACACTGAAGCTTTCTTT. Its protein product is CATHTLTAMNTEAFF.

The genes are TRBV27 and TRBJ1-1, with 7 bases lining up with TRBD1. V shed 4 bases and J 8 bases; nucleotides not matched to a gene: 4. Germline loops: CDR1 MNHEY, CDR2 SMNVEV (reference sequence). CDR3 length: 12 residues. In DNA, the CDR3 is TGTGCCAGCAGTTCGCGGGACAGCGAAGCTTTCTTT. This codes for CASSSRDSEAFF.

This clonotype is labeled as large (0.1 to 1%). The DNA for the CDR3 is TGTGCCATAGGGAGGAACACTGAAGCTTTCTTT. Residues: CAIGRNTEAFF. V and J are TRBV6-1 and TRBJ1-1; D is unresolved. CDR3 length: 11 residues. From germline, CDR1 is MNHNS and CDR2 SASEGT. Between the trimmed V and J ends, which lost 10 bases and 1 base, there was a span of 7 bases.

V and J are TRBV4-1 and TRBJ1-2; perhaps TRBD1 as D (6 bases). CDR1 is MGHRA, CDR2 YSYEKL, per germline. Trimming took 5 bases from V and 0 from J, leaving 13 bases between them. This CDR3 is 15 amino acids long. The CDR3 DNA is TGCGCCAGCAGCTACGACAGGCAAGCTAACTATGGCTACACCTTC. Residues: CASSYDRQANYGYTF.

This clonotype is medium-sized. The J gene is TRBJ2-7, the V gene TRBV20-1; D gene uncertain. The V end lost 2 bases, the J end lost 6 bases, and 14 bases lay between the germline ends. CDR1 DFQATT and CDR2 SNEGSKA come from the germline V gene (reference sequence). This CDR3 spans 13 amino acids. As DNA, the CDR3 is TGCAGTGCTAGATCCGAGCCATTAGGCGAGCAGTACTTC. It translates to CSARSEPLGEQYF.